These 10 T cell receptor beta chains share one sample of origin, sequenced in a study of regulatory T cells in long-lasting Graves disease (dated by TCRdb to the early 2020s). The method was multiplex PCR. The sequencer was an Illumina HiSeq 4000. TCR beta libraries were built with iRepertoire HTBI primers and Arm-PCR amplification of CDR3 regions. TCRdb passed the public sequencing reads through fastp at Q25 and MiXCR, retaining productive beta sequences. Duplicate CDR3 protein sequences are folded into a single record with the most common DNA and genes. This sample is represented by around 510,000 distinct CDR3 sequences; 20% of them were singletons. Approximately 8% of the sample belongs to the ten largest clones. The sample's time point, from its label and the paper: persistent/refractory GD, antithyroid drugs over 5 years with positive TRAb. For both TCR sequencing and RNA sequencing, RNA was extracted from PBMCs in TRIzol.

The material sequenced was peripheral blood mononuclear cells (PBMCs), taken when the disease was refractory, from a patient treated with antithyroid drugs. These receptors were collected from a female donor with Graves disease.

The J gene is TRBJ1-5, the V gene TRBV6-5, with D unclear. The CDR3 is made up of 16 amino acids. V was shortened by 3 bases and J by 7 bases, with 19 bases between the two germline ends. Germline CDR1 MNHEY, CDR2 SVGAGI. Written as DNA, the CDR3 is TGTGCCAGCAGTTATCACTTGGAACCGCGGTTACAGCCCCAGCATTTT. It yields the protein CASSYHLEPRLQPQHF.

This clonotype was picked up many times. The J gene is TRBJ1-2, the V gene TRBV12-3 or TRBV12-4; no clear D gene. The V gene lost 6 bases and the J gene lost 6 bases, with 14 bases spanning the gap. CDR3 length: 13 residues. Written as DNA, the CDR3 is TGTGCCAGCAGATCCTCAACCTTCCATGGCTACACCTTC. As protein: CASRSSTFHGYTF.

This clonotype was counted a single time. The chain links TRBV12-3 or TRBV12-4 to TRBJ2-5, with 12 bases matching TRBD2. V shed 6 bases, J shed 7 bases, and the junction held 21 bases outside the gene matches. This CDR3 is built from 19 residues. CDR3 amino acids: CASSRRASGRATRLATQYF. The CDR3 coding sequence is TGTGCCAGCAGCCGCAGGGCTAGCGGGAGGGCCACACGGCTCGCGACCCAGTACTTC.

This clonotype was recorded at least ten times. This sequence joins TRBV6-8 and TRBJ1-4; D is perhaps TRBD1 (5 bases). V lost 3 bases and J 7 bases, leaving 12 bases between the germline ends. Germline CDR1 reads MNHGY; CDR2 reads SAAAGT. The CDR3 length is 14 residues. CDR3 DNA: TGTGCCAGCAGTTATCAGGGCTCGGCTGAAAAACTGTTTTTT. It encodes CASSYQGSAEKLFF.

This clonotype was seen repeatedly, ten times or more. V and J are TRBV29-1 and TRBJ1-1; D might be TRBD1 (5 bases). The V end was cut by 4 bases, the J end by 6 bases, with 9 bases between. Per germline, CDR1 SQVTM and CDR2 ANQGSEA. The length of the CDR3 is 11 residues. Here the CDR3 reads CSVVAGAEAFF. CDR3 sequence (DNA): TGCAGCGTTGTGGCGGGGGCTGAAGCTTTCTTT.

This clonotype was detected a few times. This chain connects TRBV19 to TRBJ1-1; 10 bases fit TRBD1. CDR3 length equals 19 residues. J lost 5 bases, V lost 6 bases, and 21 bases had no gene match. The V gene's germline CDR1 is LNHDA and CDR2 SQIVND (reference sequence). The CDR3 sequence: CASSRGPKTGGWSATEAFF. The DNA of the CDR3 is TGTGCCAGTAGCCGCGGCCCCAAGACAGGGGGCTGGTCCGCGACTGAAGCTTTCTTT. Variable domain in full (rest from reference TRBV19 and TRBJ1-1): DGGITQSPKYLFRKEGQNVTLSCEQNLNHDAMYWYRQDPGQGLRLIYYSQIVNDFQKGDIAEGYSVSREKKESFPLTVTSAQKNPTAFYLCASSRGPKTGGWSATEAFFGQGTRLTVV.

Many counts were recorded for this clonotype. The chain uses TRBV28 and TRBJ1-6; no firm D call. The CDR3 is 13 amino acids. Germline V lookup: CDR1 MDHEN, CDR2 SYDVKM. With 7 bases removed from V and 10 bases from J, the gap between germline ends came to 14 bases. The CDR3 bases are TGTGCCAGCACCGACCTGCGAAACTCACCCCTCCACTTT. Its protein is CASTDLRNSPLHF.

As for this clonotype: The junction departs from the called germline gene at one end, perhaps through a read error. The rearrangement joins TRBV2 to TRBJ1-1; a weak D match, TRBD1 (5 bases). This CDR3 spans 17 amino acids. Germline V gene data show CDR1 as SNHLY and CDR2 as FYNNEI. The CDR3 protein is CASKAPGLEKMNTEAFF. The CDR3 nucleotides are TGCGCCAGCAAAGCCCCGGGACTCGAAAAGATGAACACTGAAGCTTTCTTT.

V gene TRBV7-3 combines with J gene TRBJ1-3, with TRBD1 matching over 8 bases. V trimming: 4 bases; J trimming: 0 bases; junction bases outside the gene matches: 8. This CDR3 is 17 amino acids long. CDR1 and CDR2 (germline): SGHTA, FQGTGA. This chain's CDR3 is CASSSFRTGRSGNTIYF. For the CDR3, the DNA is TGTGCCAGCAGCTCCTTCCGGACAGGGCGCTCTGGAAACACCATATATTTT.

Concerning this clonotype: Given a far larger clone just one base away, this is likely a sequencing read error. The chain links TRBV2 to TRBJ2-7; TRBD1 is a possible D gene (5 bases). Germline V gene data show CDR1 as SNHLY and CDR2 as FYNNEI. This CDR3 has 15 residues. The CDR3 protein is CASSPDSSSSYERYF. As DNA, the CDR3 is TGTGCCAGCAGCCCTGACAGCTCCAGCTCCTACGAGCGGTACTTC.